The 11 T cell receptor beta chains listed next were all sequenced from one sample in a study of blood T cell repertoires in COVID-19. The data were produced by immunoSEQ multiplex PCR, yet TCRdb's version contains in-frame clones alone and is incomplete. The table has approximately 530,000 clones, 85% to 90% seen once; the top ten hold 7.8%. Specimen: peripheral blood. Receptors were obtained from a woman aged 45-65 years with COVID-19, enrolled during active disease.

This clone has only one observation. The chain combines TRBV7-2 with TRBJ2-3; 11 nucleotides match TRBD2. CDR1 is SGHTA, CDR2 FQGNSA, per germline. The CDR3 totals 15 residues. The J segment lost 2 bases and the V segment lost 6 bases, leaving 4 bases of the junction unmatched. The CDR3 DNA is TGTGCCAGCAGAGGGACTAGCGGATTCACAGATACGCAGTATTTT. This sequence encodes CASRGTSGFTDTQYF.

The rearrangement uses TRBV3-1 (or the pseudogene TRBV3-2) and TRBJ1-1; D possibly corresponds to TRBD1 (5 bases). Trimming left V 2 bases short and J 3 bases short, with 7 bases between. Germline V gene sequence: CDR1 LGHDT, CDR2 YNNKEL (reference sequence). The CDR3 totals 13 residues. The CDR3 is CASSQSRDTEAFF. CDR3 DNA sequence: TGTGCCAGCAGCCAAAGCAGGGACACTGAAGCTTTCTTT.

V gene TRBV28 combines with J gene TRBJ1-6; possible D gene TRBD1, 5 bases. V dropped 6 bases and J dropped 6 bases, with 12 bases sitting between them. Germline CDR1 reads MDHEN; CDR2 reads SYDVKM. The CDR3 is made up of 14 amino acids. CDR3 region: CASSFLDSNSPLHF. The CDR3 DNA sequence: TGTGCCAGCAGCTTTCTTGACAGTAATTCACCCCTCCACTTT.

The rearrangement joins TRBV9 to TRBJ1-5; D is undetermined. CDR3 size: 14 residues. Trimming left V 0 bases short and J 4 bases short, with 8 bases between. Germline CDR1 reads SGDLS; CDR2 reads YYNGEE. CDR3 region: CASSVVGDNQPQHF. The CDR3 coding sequence is TGTGCCAGCAGCGTAGTAGGAGATAATCAGCCCCAGCATTTT. The full variable domain, in which reference TRBV9 and TRBJ1-5 provide the parts outside the CDR3, is DSGVTQTPKHLITATGQRVTLRCSPRSGDLSVYWYQQSLDQGLQFLIQYYNGEERAKGNILERFSAQQFPDLHSELNLSSLELGDSALYFCASSVVGDNQPQHFGDGTRLSIL.

The chain joins TRBV24-1 to TRBJ2-2; 10 nucleotides line up with TRBD1. Germline V gene data show CDR1 as KGHDR and CDR2 as SFDVKD. J lost 4 bases, V lost 4 bases, and 5 bases had no gene match. This CDR3 comprises 16 residues. The CDR3 nucleotides read TGTGCCACCAGTGACCCACGGGACAGGGGCACCGGGGAGCTGTTTTTT. Protein: CATSDPRDRGTGELFF.

The chain couples TRBV18 to TRBJ1-6, with 10 bases aligning to TRBD1. CDR1 is KGHSH and CDR2 is LQKENI in the germline V gene. The CDR3 loop spans 16 amino acids. The V and J ends lost 3 bases and 7 bases, in that order; junction bases with no gene match: 6. The CDR3 DNA is TGTGCCAGCTCACCGAAACCGGGACAGGGGAATTCACCCCTCCACTTT. Protein sequence: CASSPKPGQGNSPLHF.

V usage is TRBV6-1 and J usage is TRBJ1-3; no reliable D call. Germline CDR1 is MNHNS and CDR2 is SASEGT. CDR3 length: 13 amino acids. Trimming shortened V by 3 bases and J by 0 bases, and 3 bases separated the two germline ends. The chain's CDR3 is CASSDLSGNTIYF. The CDR3 coding sequence is TGTGCCAGCAGTGATCTCTCTGGAAACACCATATATTTT.

The gene calls are TRBV30 and TRBJ1-2, with a possible D match to TRBD1 (6 bases). Germline V gene data show CDR1 as GTSNPN and CDR2 as SVGIG (reference sequence). Deletions cut 0 bases from V and 6 bases from J, with 14 bases between. CDR3 length: 14 residues. The CDR3 bases are TGTGCCTGGAGTGTAAGGGGGTGGACGGATGGCTACACCTTC. It is translated as CAWSVRGWTDGYTF.

The chain employs TRBV19 and TRBJ1-3; 7 bases are shared with TRBD1. CDR3 length equals 14 residues. The ends lost 11 bases at V and 3 bases at J; junction bases unmatched: 10. Germline values: CDR1 LNHDA, CDR2 SQIVND (reference sequence). CDR3: CALPRGVSGNTIYF. The DNA for the CDR3 is TGTGCCCTCCCCAGGGGGGTAAGTGGAAACACCATATATTTT.

V is TRBV7-9 and J is TRBJ2-3; no definite D call. This CDR3 contains 13 residues. Germline-derived CDR1 and CDR2 are SEHNR and FQNEAQ (reference sequence). V was pared by 4 bases and J by 6 bases, with 11 bases between. The CDR3 here is CASSYDSLDTQYF. For the CDR3, the DNA is TGTGCCAGCAGCTACGACTCCTTGGATACGCAGTATTTT.

The chain recombines TRBV7-9 with TRBJ2-1; 8 bases align to TRBD2. This CDR3 has 16 amino acids. V trimming: 11 bases; J trimming: 9 bases; junction bases outside the gene matches: 21. Germline V gene lookup returns CDR1 SEHNR and CDR2 FQNEAQ (reference sequence). CDR3 sequence: CASYGVEAGDIGEQFF. The CDR3, as DNA: TGTGCCTCTTACGGGGTAGAAGCGGGGGATATAGGTGAGCAGTTCTTC.